This TCR beta chain was found in a study of healthy donors' naive CD4 and CD8 T cells. In the study overall: All functional IMGT TCR alpha variants were covered by new primers. The study, taken as a whole, reports: Around 13% of CD4/CD8 propensity variance appeared explained by V, J and CDR3 charge. Homeostatic proliferation of naive T cells was not examined as a bias source.

Starting from approximately 500 ng of total RNA, TCR libraries were made with linear amplification. TCRdb fed the reads into MiXCR, producing one record per CDR3 protein. This table holds some 190,000 distinct CDR3 sequences, about four fifths found once. This CDR3 is 16 amino acids long. CDR1 is MNHNY and CDR2 is SVGAGI in the germline V gene (reference sequence). Trimming took off 7 bases at V and 5 bases at J, with 23 bases between the two ends. As to this clonotype: As yet, its antigen is unknown.

Specimen: naive CD4+ and CD8+ T cells sorted from blood, pooled from several donors. This receptor was taken from a pool of human donors in good health; the sample pools cells from several healthy donors. The chain has TRBV6-6 and TRBJ1-2; perhaps TRBD1 as D (5 bases). The CDR3 nucleotides read TGTGCCAGCAATTTCCGCACCCCGACAGACTTGTATGGCTACACCTTC. It codes for CASNFRTPTDLYGYTF.